This TCR beta chain came from a study of CD8+CD57+ T cells in acquired aplastic anemia. The study's findings and limits: Patients and controls turned out to have around 29 CD8+ CDR3 sequences in common.

Worth noting for this clonotype: Its cognate antigen is unknown.

All patients picked for sequencing had shown, by flow cytometry, an expansion of CD8+CD57+ cells. TCR beta VDJ and CDR3 profiling used genomic DNA as template. TCRdb passed the reads through MiXCR, listing each CDR3 protein once. The table records under 350,000 distinct CDR3 sequences, about 50% of them present only once. The CDR3 extends over 14 amino acids. Trimming removed 5 bases from V and 2 bases from J, with 13 bases in between. The germline CDR1 and CDR2 sequences are SGHVS and FNYEAQ. The source material was sorted CD4+, CD8+, or CD8+CD57+ T cells (not recorded which) from PBMCs. The receptor's source is a human donor with aplastic anemia. The chain is built from TRBV7-6 and TRBJ2-7; D is perhaps TRBD1 or TRBD2 (5 bases each). This CDR3 is CASSLGTETYEQYF. The CDR3, as DNA: TGTGCCAGCAGCCTCGGGACGGAGACCTACGAGCAGTACTTC.